The text below deals with one TCR beta chain. Libraries were prepared by immunoSEQ multiplex PCR; TCRdb keeps only in-frame clonotypes and omits some of them. Of under 70,000 clones listed, more than 85% are singletons. The data were taken from a study of OX40 agonist ivuxolimab in advanced cancers. The sample was CD4+ or CD8+ T cells sorted from blood, taken in a trial of the OX40 agonist ivuxolimab. The sequence was collected from an adult with an advanced solid tumor such as melanoma, head and neck, liver or kidney cancer.

The CDR3 reads CAWGVGERYGYTF. As DNA, the CDR3 is TGTGCCTGGGGAGTCGGGGAACGCTATGGCTACACCTTC. The chain is built from TRBV30 and TRBJ1-2; D unresolved. V lost 5 bases and J 4 bases, leaving 14 bases between the germline ends. The germline V gene encodes CDR1 GTSNPN and CDR2 SVGIG (reference sequence). The CDR3 sequence is 13 residues long.